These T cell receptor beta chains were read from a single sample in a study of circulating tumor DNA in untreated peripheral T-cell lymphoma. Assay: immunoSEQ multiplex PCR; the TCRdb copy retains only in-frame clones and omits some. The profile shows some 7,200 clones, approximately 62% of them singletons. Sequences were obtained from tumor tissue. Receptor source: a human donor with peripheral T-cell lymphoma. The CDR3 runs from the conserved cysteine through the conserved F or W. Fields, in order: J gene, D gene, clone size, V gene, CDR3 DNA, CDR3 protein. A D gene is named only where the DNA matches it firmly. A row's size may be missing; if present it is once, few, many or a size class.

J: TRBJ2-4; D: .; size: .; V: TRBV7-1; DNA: TGTGCCAGCAGCTCTCGGACAAGCGACATTCAGTACTTC; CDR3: CASSSRTSDIQYF
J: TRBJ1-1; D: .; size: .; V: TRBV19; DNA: TGTGCCAGTAGTATATTTTTCAGGACAGTGAACACTGAAGCTTTCTTT; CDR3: CASSIFFRTVNTEAFF
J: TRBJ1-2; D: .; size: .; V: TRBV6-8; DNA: TGTGCCAGCAGGATACAGGGAGGTAGTGGCTACACCTTC; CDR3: CASRIQGGSGYTF
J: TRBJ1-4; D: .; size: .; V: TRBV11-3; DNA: TGTGCCAGCAGCTTTTGGGTTGCAACTAATGAAAAACTGTTTTTT; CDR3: CASSFWVATNEKLFF
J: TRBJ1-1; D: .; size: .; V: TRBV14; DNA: TGTGCCAGCAGCCAAGATGCGGGTTGGGGGAACACTAAAGCTTTCTTT; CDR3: CASSQDAGWGNTKAFF
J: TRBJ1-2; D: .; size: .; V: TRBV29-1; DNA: TGCAGCGTTGGGCGTGGTAGTTATGGCTACACCTTC; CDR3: CSVGRGSYGYTF
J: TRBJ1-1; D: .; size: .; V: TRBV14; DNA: TGTGCCAGCAACCAAGATAGCTCAGGAGTTACTGAAGCTTTCTTT; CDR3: CASNQDSSGVTEAFF
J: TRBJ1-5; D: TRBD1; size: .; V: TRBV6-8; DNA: TGTGCCAGCAGTCGAATAGGGCCCCAGGGGGGAGGTGGCGGTCAGCCCCAGCATTTT; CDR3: CASSRIGPQGGGGGQPQHF
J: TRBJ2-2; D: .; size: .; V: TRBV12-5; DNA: TGTGCTAGTGGGGCGACAGTCATGACCGGGGAGCTGTTTTTT; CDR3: CASGATVMTGELFF
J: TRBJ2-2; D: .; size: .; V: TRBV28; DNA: TGTGCCAGCAGTTTGCTAACCGGGGAGCTGTTTTTT; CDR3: CASSLLTGELFF
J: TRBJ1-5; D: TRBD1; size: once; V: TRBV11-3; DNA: TGTGCCAGCAGCTTGGGGACAGGCAATCAGCCCCAGCATTTT; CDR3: CASSLGTGNQPQHF
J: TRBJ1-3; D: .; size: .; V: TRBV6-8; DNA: TGTGCCAGCACCGAAGGGCCTGGTCGAAACACCATATATTTT; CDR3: CASTEGPGRNTIYF
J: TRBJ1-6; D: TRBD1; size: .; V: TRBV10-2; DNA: TGCGCCAGCAGCGGACAGGGGGTTAATTCACCCCTCCACTTT; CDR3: CASSGQGVNSPLHF
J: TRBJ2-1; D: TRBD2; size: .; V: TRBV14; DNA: TGTGCCAGCAGCCAAGATCGGCTGGGCGGGGGGCAGTTCTTC; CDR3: CASSQDRLGGGQFF
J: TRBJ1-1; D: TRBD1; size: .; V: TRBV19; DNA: TGTGCCAGTAGGACCCGGACAGGGAGTACTGAAGCTTTCTTT; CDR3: CASRTRTGSTEAFF
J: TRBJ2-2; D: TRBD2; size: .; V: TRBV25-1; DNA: TGTGCCAGCAGTGACTCTTGGACTAGCAACACCGGGGAGCTGTTTTTT; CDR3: CASSDSWTSNTGELFF
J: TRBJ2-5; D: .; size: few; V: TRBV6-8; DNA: TGTGCCAGCAGTTACTGGCAGGGACAACAAGAGACCCAGTACTTC; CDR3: CASSYWQGQQETQYF
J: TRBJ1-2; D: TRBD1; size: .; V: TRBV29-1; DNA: TGCAGCGTTCAAGAGGGGGACAGCTATGGCTACACCTTC; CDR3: CSVQEGDSYGYTF
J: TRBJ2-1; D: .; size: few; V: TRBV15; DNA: TGTGCCACCAGCAGAGAGGACCAGGGCTACAATGAGCAGTTCTTC; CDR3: CATSREDQGYNEQFF
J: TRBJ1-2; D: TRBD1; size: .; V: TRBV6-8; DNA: TGTGCCAGCAGTCGTGACAGGGCAGCTAACTATGGCTACACCTTC; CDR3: CASSRDRAANYGYTF
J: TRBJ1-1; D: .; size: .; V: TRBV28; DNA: TGTGCCAGCAGCCGACTCGAAAACACTGAAGCTTTCTTT; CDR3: CASSRLENTEAFF
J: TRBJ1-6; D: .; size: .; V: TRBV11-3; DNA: TGTGCCAGCAGCTTGGGGGCAGGTTTCTATAATTCACCCCTCCACTTT; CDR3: CASSLGAGFYNSPLHF
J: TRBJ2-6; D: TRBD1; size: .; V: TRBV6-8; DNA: TGTGCCAGCCGAAGGGACAGCTCTGGGGCCAACGTCCTGACTTTC; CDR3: CASRRDSSGANVLTF
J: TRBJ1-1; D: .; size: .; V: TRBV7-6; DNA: TGTGCCAGCAGCGGTCAGGAGTTTAACACTGAAGCTTTCTTT; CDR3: CASSGQEFNTEAFF
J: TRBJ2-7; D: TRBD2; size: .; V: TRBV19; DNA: TGTGCCAGTAGTGGGCTAGCGGGCTCCTACGAGCAGTACTTC; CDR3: CASSGLAGSYEQYF
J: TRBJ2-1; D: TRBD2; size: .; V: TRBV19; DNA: TGTGCCAGTAGTAAGGGGGGTAGCGGGAGGGCCGTTGTCAATGAGCAGTTCTTC; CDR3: CASSKGGSGRAVVNEQFF
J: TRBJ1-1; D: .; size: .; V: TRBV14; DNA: TGTGCCAGCAGCCCAGCAGGGGAGGTGGGCACTGAAGCTTTCTTT; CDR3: CASSPAGEVGTEAFF
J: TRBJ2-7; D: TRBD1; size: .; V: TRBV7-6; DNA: TGTGCCAGCAGCTTGGGGGACAGCGTCTTTTACGAGCAGTACTTC; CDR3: CASSLGDSVFYEQYF
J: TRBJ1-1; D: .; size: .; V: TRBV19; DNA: TGTGCCAGTAGACCTACCGGAGGGGAAGCTTTCTTT; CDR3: CASRPTGGEAFF
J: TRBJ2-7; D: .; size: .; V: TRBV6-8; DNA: TGTGCCAGCAGTTACTCGTTCCAAGGGGCCTACGAGCAGTACTTC; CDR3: CASSYSFQGAYEQYF
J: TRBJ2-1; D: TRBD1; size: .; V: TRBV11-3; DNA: TGTGCCAGCAGCTTAGGCGGGACAGGGTGGATCGATGAGCAGTTCTTC; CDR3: CASSLGGTGWIDEQFF